The 29 T cell receptor beta chains in this list originate from one sample, sequenced in a study of blood T cell repertoires in COVID-19. Data came from immunoSEQ multiplex PCR; TCRdb stores just in-frame clones and leaves some out. Among under 130,000 clones, 80% to 90% were seen once, and the ten largest hold over 8.5%. The sample was peripheral blood. These receptors came from a woman between 65 and 79 years old with acute or convalescent COVID-19.

This sequence joins TRBV19 and TRBJ1-4, with no clear D. The germline gives CDR1 LNHDA, CDR2 SQIVND (reference sequence). Trimming removed 5 bases at V and 0 bases at J, with 7 bases between. The CDR3 runs 14 residues. The CDR3 DNA follows: TGTGCCAGTAGTGTCCAGGCAACTAATGAAAAACTGTTTTTT. Amino acid sequence: CASSVQATNEKLFF.

The V and J genes are TRBV7-6 and TRBJ2-6, with D uncertain. There are 15 residues in the CDR3. The ends were cut back, 0 bases at V and 0 bases at J, with 3 bases in the middle. Per germline, CDR1 SGHVS and CDR2 FNYEAQ. As DNA, the CDR3 is TGTGCCAGCAGCTTAGCCAGCTCTGGGGCCAACGTCCTGACTTTC. Protein sequence: CASSLASSGANVLTF.

V and J are TRBV5-1 and TRBJ1-4, with 8 positions matching TRBD1. Germline assignment: CDR1 SGHRS and CDR2 YFSETQ. The CDR3 is 16 residues long. V lost 4 bases, J lost 1 base, and 6 bases stayed unmatched. This CDR3 is CASSAGQGLTNEKLFF. The DNA for the CDR3 is TGCGCCAGCAGCGCCGGACAGGGATTAACTAATGAAAAACTGTTTTTT.

The chain combines TRBV3-1 (or the pseudogene TRBV3-2) with TRBJ2-5; 10 bases fit TRBD2. The ends lost 11 bases at V and 5 bases at J; junction bases unmatched: 14. The CDR3 sequence is 15 residues long. Germline V CDR1 and CDR2: LGHDT, YNNKEL (reference sequence). CDR3 nucleotide sequence: TGTGCCTTTGGGGCTAGCGGGAGTATTGATGAGACCCAGTACTTC. This sequence encodes CAFGASGSIDETQYF.

The chain couples TRBV6-2 or TRBV6-3 to TRBJ2-1; D remains ambiguous. There are 18 residues in the CDR3. Germline CDR1 is MNHEY and CDR2 is SVGEGT. Trimming took 2 bases from V and 4 from J, leaving 21 bases between them. CDR3 sequence reads: CASSYNANRLRDYNEQFF. The CDR3 DNA reads as TGTGCCAGCAGTTACAACGCTAATCGACTTAGAGATTACAATGAGCAGTTCTTC.

The V and J genes are TRBV10-3 and TRBJ2-1; 11 bases are shared with TRBD2. Losses at the gene ends were 4 bases for V and 3 bases for J; bases not matched to a gene: 5. Germline assignment: CDR1 ENHRY and CDR2 SYGVKD. The CDR3 totals 16 residues. The CDR3 nucleotides read TGTGCCATCAGTGTTAGCGGGGGGGCTTACTACAATGAGCAGTTCTTC. It is translated as CAISVSGGAYYNEQFF.

The genes are TRBV6-5 and TRBJ2-3; 9 positions agree with TRBD1. Germline V CDR1 and CDR2: MNHEY, SVGAGI. This CDR3 contains 15 residues. The V gene end was trimmed by 8 bases and the J gene end by 6 bases; junction bases not matched to a gene: 12. CDR3 bases: TGTGCCAGCGGTATAGGGACAGGGAAGGAGGATACGCAGTATTTT. The encoded protein is CASGIGTGKEDTQYF.

The chain joins TRBV6-6 to TRBJ2-3; 11 bases agree with TRBD2. The CDR3 runs to 15 residues. Trimming took 4 bases from V and 4 from J; bases not matched to a gene: 4. Germline lookup yields CDR1 MNHNY and CDR2 SVGAGI (reference sequence). Here the CDR3 reads CASSFGLAGSDTQYF. The DNA of the CDR3 is TGTGCCAGCAGTTTCGGACTAGCGGGCTCAGATACGCAGTATTTT.

V usage is TRBV12-3 or TRBV12-4 and J usage is TRBJ1-2; weak D call: TRBD1 (6 bases). The CDR3 length is 13 residues. Between the trimmed V and J ends, which lost 5 bases and 4 bases, there was a span of 11 bases. CDR3 residues: CASSPTGPYGYTF. The CDR3 nucleotides are TGTGCCAGCAGTCCTACAGGGCCCTATGGCTACACCTTC.

The chain links TRBV7-8 to TRBJ2-2; perhaps TRBD2 as D (6 bases). Trimming shortened V by 0 bases and J by 3 bases, and 8 bases separated the two germline ends. Germline CDR1 and CDR2: SGHVS and FQNEAQ. CDR3 size: 15 residues. The CDR3 spells CASSLAGGYTGELFF. The CDR3 bases are TGTGCCAGCAGCTTAGCTGGAGGGTACACCGGGGAGCTGTTTTTT.

CDR3 DNA sequence: TGTGCCAGCAGTTTATGGCGAGGGGAGACCCAGTACTTC. Residues: CASSLWRGETQYF. The chain combines TRBV12-3 or TRBV12-4 with TRBJ2-5; D possibly corresponds to TRBD2 (5 bases). Trimming shortened V by 2 bases and J by 5 bases, and 9 bases separated the two germline ends. This CDR3 region has 13 residues.

The rearrangement joins TRBV29-1 to TRBJ1-2, with TRBD1 matching 7 bases. J was trimmed by 2 bases and V by 7 bases; bases with no gene match: 7. Germline V lookup: CDR1 SQVTM, CDR2 ANQGSEA. This CDR3 has 13 residues. The CDR3, as DNA: TGCAGCGCCCGGGACAGTGGGAACTATGGCTACACCTTC. Protein: CSARDSGNYGYTF. Drawing the rest from reference TRBV29-1 and TRBJ1-2, the complete variable domain is SAVISQKPSRDICQRGTSLTIQCQVDSQVTMMFWYRQQPGQSLTLIATANQGSEATYESGFVIDKFPISRPNLTFSTLTVSNMSPEDSSIYLCSARDSGNYGYTFGSGTRLTVV.

The genes are TRBV30 and TRBJ2-7; D possibly corresponds to TRBD1 (6 bases). The ends were cut back, 2 bases at V and 0 bases at J, with 11 bases in the middle. The CDR3 runs to 14 residues. Germline V lookup: CDR1 GTSNPN, CDR2 SVGIG (reference sequence). The CDR3 region has the DNA TGTGCCTGGAGTTCACGGACAGACTCCTACGAGCAGTACTTC. It is translated as CAWSSRTDSYEQYF.

This clone was counted a few times. The V gene is TRBV6-5, the J gene TRBJ2-3; D gene uncertain. V gave up 5 bases and J gave up 3 bases, with 15 bases separating them. Germline CDR1 MNHEY, CDR2 SVGAGI. This CDR3 spans 15 amino acids. In DNA form, the CDR3 reads TGTGCCAGCAGTCTAGAACGTGGTAGTACAGATACGCAGTATTTT. Its translation: CASSLERGSTDTQYF.

The chain is built from TRBV4-3 and TRBJ2-1; the match to TRBD2 covers 11 bases. Germline loops: CDR1 LGHNA, CDR2 YSLEER. The CDR3 spans 19 residues. Trimming at V came to 0 bases and at J to 0 bases, leaving 7 bases not matched to a gene. The CDR3 reads CASSQEGGLAVSSYNEQFF. The DNA for the CDR3 is TGCGCCAGCAGCCAAGAGGGGGGACTAGCGGTTAGCTCCTACAATGAGCAGTTCTTC.

The chain carries TRBV3-1 (or the pseudogene TRBV3-2) and TRBJ2-1; 8 nucleotides align to TRBD2. Germline-derived CDR1 and CDR2 are LGHDT and YNNKEL (reference sequence). Trimming removed 0 bases from V and 7 bases from J; junction bases left unmatched: 17. There are 19 residues in the CDR3. This chain's CDR3 is CASSQERAGGPHGYNEQFF. The CDR3 DNA reads as TGTGCCAGCAGCCAAGAACGGGCGGGAGGCCCTCACGGGTATAATGAGCAGTTCTTC.

This clone was observed a single time. V is TRBV27 and J is TRBJ2-3; TRBD1 matches 11 bases. The germline CDR1 and CDR2 sequences are MNHEY and SMNVEV (reference sequence). The CDR3 covers 18 residues. V shed 2 bases and J 0 bases; nucleotides not matched to a gene: 7. CDR3 residues: CASSLAGTGGSSTDTQYF. The CDR3 DNA follows: TGTGCCAGCAGTTTAGCCGGGACAGGGGGGTCGAGCACAGATACGCAGTATTTT.

The J gene is TRBJ2-3, the V gene TRBV4-1, with unresolved D. V lost 0 bases and J lost 2, with 6 bases in between. This CDR3 comprises 14 residues. The germline V gene has CDR1 MGHRA and CDR2 YSYEKL. DNA of the CDR3: TGCGCCAGCAGCCAAGATCAGTACACAGATACGCAGTATTTT. Residues: CASSQDQYTDTQYF.

V and J are TRBV6-1 and TRBJ1-4, with D unclear. This CDR3 has 12 residues. The ends were cut back, 3 bases at V and 8 bases at J, with 7 bases in the middle. The germline V gene has CDR1 MNHNS and CDR2 SASEGT. For the CDR3, the DNA is TGTGCCAGCAGTGACCCGCGGGAAAAACTGTTTTTT. Protein: CASSDPREKLFF.

The V and J genes are TRBV19 and TRBJ1-1, with a tentative D call TRBD1 (5 bases). Trimming took off 6 bases at V and 1 base at J, with 18 bases between the two ends. Germline values: CDR1 LNHDA, CDR2 SQIVND (reference sequence). CDR3 length equals 16 residues. This CDR3 is CASRNSAGPRNTEAFF. CDR3 bases: TGTGCCAGTAGGAATTCGGCAGGGCCCAGGAACACTGAAGCTTTCTTT.

V gene TRBV5-4 combines with J gene TRBJ2-1; the D is unclear. The germline V and J ends were trimmed by 2 bases and 3 bases, with 3 bases remaining between them. The CDR3 consists of 12 residues. Germline lookup yields CDR1 SGHNT and CDR2 YYREEE (reference sequence). CDR3 bases: TGTGCCAGCAGCTTCGGCTACAATGAGCAGTTCTTC. As protein: CASSFGYNEQFF.

This clone was found a few times. The CDR3 DNA reads TGTGCCAGCAGTTTATTCGGCCGGTCAGGGAACACTGAAGCTTTCTTT. Its translation is CASSLFGRSGNTEAFF. The rearrangement uses TRBV28 and TRBJ1-1; no definite D call. V lost 1 base, J lost 1 base, and 13 bases lay in between. The CDR3 is made up of 16 amino acids. Germline CDR1 MDHEN, CDR2 SYDVKM.

Here the CDR3 reads CASSSTGGDYGYTF. The CDR3 coding sequence is TGTGCCAGCAGCAGCACAGGGGGCGACTATGGCTACACCTTC. The chain links TRBV7-8 to TRBJ1-2; 9 nucleotides match TRBD1. Germline lookup yields CDR1 SGHVS and CDR2 FQNEAQ. V lost 5 bases and J lost 3; bases outside the gene matches: 4. CDR3 length equals 14 residues.

This chain joins TRBV15 and TRBJ2-1; TRBD2 matches at 11 bases. V trimming: 1 base; J trimming: 6 bases; junction bases outside the gene matches: 5. The CDR3 extends over 16 amino acids. Germline V CDR1 and CDR2: LNHNV, YYDKDF (reference sequence). Here the CDR3 DNA reads TGTGCCACCAGCAGAGCTGGGACTAGCGGATTCAATGAGCAGTTCTTC. This translates into CATSRAGTSGFNEQFF.

The gene calls are TRBV2 and TRBJ2-7; 7 bases align to TRBD1. V shed 6 bases and J 3 bases; nucleotides not matched to a gene: 17. CDR3 length: 17 amino acids. Germline values: CDR1 SNHLY, CDR2 FYNNEI. The CDR3: CASRWTRDSSSVYEQYF. The DNA for the CDR3 is TGTGCCAGCAGGTGGACTCGGGACAGCTCCTCCGTCTACGAGCAGTACTTC.

The count of this clone is one. The V and J genes are TRBV19 and TRBJ2-5, with D uncertain. V was shortened by 3 bases and J by 1 base, with 9 bases between the two germline ends. CDR3 length: 14 residues. CDR1 is LNHDA and CDR2 is SQIVND in the germline V gene (reference sequence). DNA for the CDR3: TGTGCCAGTAGTATCGGCAGGCGCCAAGAGACCCAGTACTTC. It is translated as CASSIGRRQETQYF.

This clone appeared a few times. The CDR3 DNA follows: TGTGCCAGCAGCCCCCGACAGGGGGCTAACTATGGCTACACCTTC. Translating gives CASSPRQGANYGYTF. The chain carries TRBV9 and TRBJ1-2; 9 nucleotides match TRBD1. The germline V gene has CDR1 SGDLS and CDR2 YYNGEE. With 4 bases clipped from V and 0 bases from J, the junction kept 4 bases outside the gene matches. The CDR3 length is 15 residues. The full variable domain, in which reference TRBV9 and TRBJ1-2 provide the parts outside the CDR3, is DSGVTQTPKHLITATGQRVTLRCSPRSGDLSVYWYQQSLDQGLQFLIQYYNGEERAKGNILERFSAQQFPDLHSELNLSSLELGDSALYFCASSPRQGANYGYTFGSGTRLTVV.

The chain carries TRBV6-2 or TRBV6-3 and TRBJ2-5; maybe TRBD2 (7 bases). This CDR3 comprises 14 residues. The ends were cut back, 2 bases at V and 4 bases at J, with 11 bases in the middle. Germline values: CDR1 MNHEY, CDR2 SVGEGT. The CDR3 DNA reads as TGTGCCAGCAGTTACGCCGGGGGGCGAGAGACCCAGTACTTC. Amino acids: CASSYAGGRETQYF.

This chain connects TRBV12-3 or TRBV12-4 to TRBJ1-2; D gene ambiguous. The CDR3 spans 11 residues. V was trimmed by 1 base and J by 14 bases, leaving 11 bases between them. The CDR3 region is CASSLEFSATF. The DNA of the CDR3 is TGTGCCAGCAGTTTAGAATTTTCAGCGACCTTC.